Listed below are T cell receptor beta chains from one sample, sequenced in a study of chemoradiotherapy in HPV16-positive cancers. Clones were sequenced by immunoSEQ multiplex PCR, and TCRdb holds only the in-frame ones, with some missing. This sample carries over 8,000 clones, more than 60% of them seen once, and the ten largest clones take roughly 15%. Sampling took place from a patient who underwent chemoradiotherapy. Every receptor here comes from a human donor with HPV-associated anogenital cancer. The CDR3 runs from the conserved cysteine through the conserved F or W. Each record gives: V gene, J gene, CDR3 protein.

V gene: TRBV11-2; J gene: TRBJ1-1; CDR3 protein: CASSSDRGEPAFF
V gene: TRBV29-1; J gene: TRBJ1-3; CDR3 protein: CSARQGEKTGGNTIYF
V gene: TRBV9; J gene: TRBJ2-2; CDR3 protein: CASSVGPWLAGDTGELFF
V gene: TRBV6-5; J gene: TRBJ1-1; CDR3 protein: CASRILGGGFTEAFF
V gene: TRBV9; J gene: TRBJ1-2; CDR3 protein: CASSVGPEGLYGYTF
V gene: TRBV18; J gene: TRBJ2-3; CDR3 protein: CASSPNSQDTQYF
V gene: TRBV2; J gene: TRBJ2-3; CDR3 protein: CASREGTLGRTDTQYF
V gene: TRBV2; J gene: TRBJ2-1; CDR3 protein: CASRADEGGSVGGQFF
V gene: TRBV7-8; J gene: TRBJ2-5; CDR3 protein: CASGGSGETQYF
V gene: TRBV6-1; J gene: TRBJ2-7; CDR3 protein: CASSLGTATYEQYF
V gene: TRBV27; J gene: TRBJ2-7; CDR3 protein: CASSLGTGDHEQYF
V gene: TRBV6-5; J gene: TRBJ2-1; CDR3 protein: CASSMNLEVEQFF
V gene: TRBV7-8; J gene: TRBJ2-7; CDR3 protein: CASSSKPYEQYF
V gene: TRBV5-1; J gene: TRBJ2-3; CDR3 protein: CASSLGQGADTQYF
V gene: TRBV5-4; J gene: TRBJ1-2; CDR3 protein: CASSPGTDNYGYTF
V gene: TRBV6-1; J gene: TRBJ2-5; CDR3 protein: CASSEFMGDQETQYF
V gene: TRBV7-2; J gene: TRBJ2-3; CDR3 protein: CASRTSGGADTQYF
V gene: TRBV6-5; J gene: TRBJ2-1; CDR3 protein: CASSSTRFGQFF
V gene: TRBV5-8; J gene: TRBJ1-2; CDR3 protein: CASSVTGFFGYTF
V gene: TRBV6-5; J gene: TRBJ2-7; CDR3 protein: CASSYQGGEQYF
V gene: TRBV18; J gene: TRBJ2-5; CDR3 protein: CASSAQGATETQYF
V gene: TRBV15; J gene: TRBJ2-1; CDR3 protein: CATRSAGAGNEQFF
V gene: TRBV30; J gene: TRBJ1-2; CDR3 protein: CAWSNDREGGYTF
V gene: TRBV19; J gene: TRBJ2-1; CDR3 protein: CASSIGRDEQFF
V gene: TRBV9; J gene: TRBJ2-5; CDR3 protein: CASSVAAGWETQYF
V gene: TRBV4-1; J gene: TRBJ2-2; CDR3 protein: CASSQSGRNTGELFF